Below are 23 T cell receptor beta chains sequenced from a single sample in a study of Graves' ophthalmopathy and Graves' hyperthyroidism. Using RNA transcripts, the TCR beta CDR3 regions were amplified. First-round RT-PCR employed HTBI primers, with a second-round multiplex PCR after it. TCRdb re-called the multiplex PCR reads with MiXCR, one entry per CDR3 protein. The sample shows 360,000 or so distinct CDR3 sequences, about 16% of them seen only once. Material: peripheral blood. These receptors were obtained from a woman between 18 and 30 years old with Graves' ophthalmopathy.

This clonotype was counted ten times or more. The J gene is TRBJ2-7, the V gene TRBV20-1; the D gene is possibly TRBD1 (6 bases). Germline CDR1 DFQATT, CDR2 SNEGSKA (reference sequence). V was cut by 3 bases and J by 3 bases, with 6 bases left in between. The CDR3 is made up of 11 amino acids. The DNA of the CDR3 is TGCAGTGCTAGCAGGGGCTACGAGCAGTACTTC. Amino acid sequence: CSASRGYEQYF.

This clonotype was recorded many times. This chain links TRBV20-1 with TRBJ1-1; the D is unclear. The CDR3 is 12 residues long. The germline gives CDR1 DFQATT, CDR2 SNEGSKA (reference sequence). Trimming pared 6 bases from V and 1 base from J, leaving 9 bases between. This chain's CDR3 is CSASYRNTEAFF. As DNA, the CDR3 is TGCAGTGCCTCCTACAGGAACACTGAAGCTTTCTTT.

V and J are TRBV28 and TRBJ2-5; a possible D gene is TRBD2 (6 bases). The CDR3 runs to 13 residues. V gave up 7 bases and J gave up 2 bases, with 11 bases separating them. The germline gives CDR1 MDHEN, CDR2 SYDVKM. Here the CDR3 reads CASTEGSQETQYF. The CDR3 DNA sequence: TGTGCCAGCACGGAGGGATCTCAAGAGACCCAGTACTTC.

This clonotype was seen at least ten times. The CDR3: CASSVGSGTAPYGYTF. The CDR3 coding sequence is TGTGCCAGCAGCGTAGGATCTGGGACGGCACCCTATGGCTACACCTTC. V usage is TRBV9 and J usage is TRBJ1-2; possibly TRBD1 for D (5 bases). Trimming shortened V by 0 bases and J by 4 bases, and 16 bases separated the two germline ends. This CDR3 spans 16 amino acids. CDR1 and CDR2 (germline): SGDLS, YYNGEE.

The chain employs TRBV19 and TRBJ1-1; D call uncertain. The V end was cut by 7 bases, the J end by 0 bases, with 15 bases between. The CDR3 is made up of 15 amino acids. CDR1 and CDR2 (germline): LNHDA, SQIVND (reference sequence). Here the CDR3 DNA reads TGTGCCAGTATCAATGTGGGAGGGATGAACACTGAAGCTTTCTTT. Protein: CASINVGGMNTEAFF.

This rearrangement joins TRBV12-3 or TRBV12-4 to TRBJ2-5; the match to TRBD1 covers 9 bases. V was pared by 11 bases and J by 13 bases, with 8 bases of the junction left unmatched. This CDR3 has 10 residues. CDR3 protein: CAWSRDRVYF. CDR3 coding DNA: TGTGCCTGGAGCCGGGACAGGGTGTACTTC.

In regard to this clonotype: Mismatch with germline at one junction end may stem from a read error. The chain is built from TRBV5-1 and TRBJ1-1; D remains unclear. Germline CDR1 reads SGHRS; CDR2 reads YFSETQ. The CDR3 totals 14 residues. The CDR3 reads CASSLSTMNTEAFF. In nucleotides, the CDR3 is TGCGCCAGCAGCTTGAGCACTATGAACACTGAAGCCTTCTTT.

In its sample, this clonotype was seen many times. V usage is TRBV4-1 and J usage is TRBJ2-7; TRBD2 aligns across 7 bases. This CDR3 has 15 amino acids. Germline V gene data show CDR1 as MGHRA and CDR2 as YSYEKL. Trimming took 0 bases from V and 2 from J; bases not matched to a gene: 4. The chain's CDR3 is CASSQEGGSAYEQYF. CDR3 nucleotides: TGCGCCAGCAGCCAAGAGGGGGGGTCGGCCTACGAGCAGTACTTC.

This clonotype was counted ten times or more. The genes are TRBV20-1 and TRBJ1-1; 7 bases align to TRBD1. V shed 5 bases and J 5 bases; nucleotides not matched to a gene: 14. CDR3 length equals 15 residues. Looked up from germline, CDR1 is DFQATT and CDR2 is SNEGSKA (reference sequence). The CDR3 region has the DNA TGCAGTGCTTTAGACAGGGAGGGTTTGCGTACTGAAGCTTTCTTT. Translation gives CSALDREGLRTEAFF.

This clonotype was found many times. The chain couples TRBV24-1 to TRBJ1-5, with D unclear. Germline assignment: CDR1 KGHDR and CDR2 SFDVKD. The CDR3 has 14 amino acids. Between the trimmed V and J ends, which lost 4 bases and 5 bases, there was a span of 11 bases. CDR3 DNA sequence: TGTGCCACCAGTGACCCCAGTACCGATCAGCCCCAGCATTTT. This gives the protein CATSDPSTDQPQHF.

This clonotype was picked up many times. This chain joins TRBV4-3 and TRBJ2-5; D not certain. The V gene's germline CDR1 is LGHNA and CDR2 YSLEER. Trimming took off 0 bases at V and 5 bases at J, with 13 bases between the two ends. The CDR3 covers 15 residues. The CDR3 DNA follows: TGCGCCAGCAGCCAAGATTGGCGGCCGAAGGAGACCCAGTACTTC. It translates to CASSQDWRPKETQYF.

This clonotype was detected ten times or more. J is TRBJ1-1 and V is TRBV6-1, with D possibly matching TRBD1 (6 bases). Germline loops: CDR1 MNHNS, CDR2 SASEGT. The length of the CDR3 is 16 residues. Trimming left V 4 bases short and J 4 bases short, with 19 bases between. CDR3 residues: CASSALAGVGGTEAFF. The CDR3 bases are TGTGCCAGCAGTGCCCTGGCAGGGGTTGGCGGCACTGAAGCTTTCTTT.

The sample holds many counts of this clonotype. V is TRBV20-1 and J is TRBJ1-3; D ambiguous. This CDR3 spans 14 amino acids. Trimming cost V 2 bases and J 1 base, with 9 bases left between them. Germline V gives CDR1 DFQATT, CDR2 SNEGSKA (reference sequence). The CDR3 loop reads CSARQTNSGNTIYF. CDR3 DNA sequence: TGCAGTGCTAGACAGACGAATTCTGGAAACACCATATATTTT.

This clonotype was counted ten times or more. The chain carries TRBV12-3 or TRBV12-4 and TRBJ1-1; tentatively, D is TRBD1 (6 bases). The CDR3 runs to 15 residues. Trimming shortened V by 6 bases and J by 5 bases, and 19 bases separated the two germline ends. The CDR3 DNA is TGTGCCAGCAGAAGGGGAACAGGGTTGGTAACTGAAGCTTTCTTT. Its protein product is CASRRGTGLVTEAFF.

This clonotype was observed a few times. This chain connects TRBV28 to TRBJ1-5; 9 nucleotides agree with TRBD1. Germline V lookup: CDR1 MDHEN, CDR2 SYDVKM. The CDR3 contains 14 residues. After removal of 7 bases from V and 5 bases from J, the junction contained 6 bases not matched to a gene. The CDR3 region is CASTIDRGYQPQHF. CDR3 DNA: TGTGCCAGCACTATCGACAGGGGGTATCAGCCCCAGCATTTT.

In this sample, this clonotype turned up a few times. The gene calls are TRBV7-2 and TRBJ2-5, with a weak D call TRBD2 (6 bases). Germline CDR1 SGHTA, CDR2 FQGNSA. V was clipped by 3 bases and J by 4 bases, with 15 bases between them. The CDR3 consists of 15 residues. The CDR3 is CASSFWGEEGETQYF. The CDR3 DNA reads TGTGCCAGCAGCTTTTGGGGGGAAGAAGGAGAGACCCAGTACTTC.

The chain joins TRBV12-3 or TRBV12-4 to TRBJ1-5, with D maybe TRBD1 (5 bases). The CDR3 is 16 residues long. V lost 6 bases to trimming and J lost 3 bases, with 18 bases between them. This CDR3 is CASSLTRGDLNQPQHF. In DNA, the CDR3 is TGTGCCAGCAGCCTAACCCGGGGGGACCTCAATCAGCCCCAGCATTTT.

The table lists this clonotype with many counts. The chain has TRBV29-1 and TRBJ1-1; D uncertain. Germline CDR1 is SQVTM and CDR2 is ANQGSEA. This CDR3 spans 11 amino acids. Trimming took 7 bases from V and 5 from J, leaving 11 bases between them. The CDR3 nucleotides are TGCAGCGCTGTACATCGAACTGAAGCTTTCTTT. Its translation is CSAVHRTEAFF.

This clonotype was picked up many times. The chain recombines TRBV2 with TRBJ1-6, with 7 positions matching TRBD1. After removal of 4 bases from V and 3 bases from J, the junction contained 12 bases not matched to a gene. The CDR3 loop spans 18 amino acids. Germline CDR1 and CDR2: SNHLY and FYNNEI. The CDR3, as DNA: TGTGCCAGCAGTGGGCCCCGGGACAGCGGGGACTATAATTCACCCCTCCACTTT. It codes for CASSGPRDSGDYNSPLHF.

This clonotype was recorded many times. This chain uses TRBV4-3 with TRBJ1-6; 7 nucleotides line up with TRBD1. This CDR3 comprises 16 residues. In germline, CDR1 is LGHNA, CDR2 YSLEER. J lost 10 bases, V lost 3 bases, and 12 bases had no gene match. The DNA of the CDR3 is TGCGCCAGCAGCCAGATCCGACAGGGTTTGAGGTCACCCCTCCACTTT. It encodes CASSQIRQGLRSPLHF.

This clonotype has a count of ten or more. The rearrangement links TRBV2 to TRBJ2-7; 10 bases are a match to TRBD2. The CDR3 is 13 amino acids. CDR1 SNHLY and CDR2 FYNNEI come from the germline V gene. V gave up 8 bases and J gave up 2 bases; unmatched junction bases: 3. In DNA form, the CDR3 reads TGTGCCAGCGGCCTAGCGGGGGCCTACGAGCAGTACTTC. Translated, it gives CASGLAGAYEQYF.

This clonotype has just a few counts. The V and J genes are TRBV4-3 and TRBJ1-2; D remains ambiguous. CDR1 and CDR2 from the germline V gene are LGHNA and YSLEER. V was shortened by 0 bases and J by 2 bases, with 10 bases between the two germline ends. The CDR3 is made up of 15 amino acids. In DNA, the CDR3 is TGCGCCAGCAGCCAAGATCTCACAAGGAACTATGGCTACACCTTC. Its protein product is CASSQDLTRNYGYTF.

This clonotype was counted at least ten times. The rearrangement links TRBV6-2 or TRBV6-3 to TRBJ2-2, with 11 bases lining up with TRBD2. V gave up 6 bases and J gave up 5 bases; unmatched junction bases: 14. The CDR3 has 18 amino acids. The germline CDR1 and CDR2 sequences are MNHEY and SVGEGT. The CDR3 region is CASSPTVMASGRTGELFF. Here the CDR3 DNA reads TGTGCCAGCAGCCCCACCGTTATGGCTAGCGGGAGGACCGGGGAGCTGTTTTTT.